This T cell receptor beta chain was found in a study of blood T cell repertoires in COVID-19. Study-level background: COVID-19 samples collected from the United States, Italy and Spain covered acute and convalescent phases.

The age range of participants was about 18 to 89 years, with residence in about two dozen US areas. Which cohort a participant joined came from the clinical history participants gave. Germline V gene lookup returns CDR1 KGHSH and CDR2 LQKENI. Trimming cost V 3 bases and J 4 bases, with 8 bases left between them. The CDR3 length is 13 residues. Produced via immunoSEQ multiplex PCR; TCRdb's table is partial and in-frame only. The sample includes about 310,000 clones, around 90% seen only once; the top ten take 3.5% to 4.5%. The TCR comes from a woman aged 18-35 years with acute COVID-19. The chain links TRBV18 to TRBJ2-3; D unresolved. Sequenced: PBMCs or T cells enriched from blood (not recorded which). The CDR3: CASSPLTSDTQYF. CDR3 DNA sequence: TGTGCCAGCTCACCCTTGACTTCAGATACGCAGTATTTT. Variable domain in full (rest from reference TRBV18 and TRBJ2-3): NAGVMQNPRHLVRRRGQEARLRCSPMKGHSHVYWYRQLPEEGLKFMVYLQKENIIDESGMPKERFSAEFPKEGPSILRIQQVVRGDSAAYFCASSPLTSDTQYFGPGTRLTVL.